These T cell receptor beta chains were read from a single sample in a study of blood T cell repertoires in COVID-19. Sequencing was performed with immunoSEQ multiplex PCR; in TCRdb, only in-frame clones are kept and a portion is missing. The top ten clones hold over 45% of a sample with roughly 38,000 clones, 86% of them seen once. Sequenced material: peripheral blood. These receptors were taken from a man in his 70s with acute or convalescent COVID-19. The CDR3 runs from the conserved cysteine through the conserved F or W. A D gene is named only where the DNA matches it firmly. Clone sizes are given selectively: once, few, many, or a class where the clone is expanded.

abundance: few; d_gene: -; j_gene: TRBJ1-6; v_gene: TRBV9; CDR3nt: TGTGCCAGCAGCGTAGAGCGAGATAATTCACCCCTCCACTTT; CDR3aa: CASSVERDNSPLHF
abundance: few; d_gene: -; j_gene: TRBJ1-1; v_gene: TRBV5-1; CDR3nt: TGCGCCAGCATCGGCGGCAGGGCAGCTTTCTTT; CDR3aa: CASIGGRAAFF
abundance: -; d_gene: TRBD2; j_gene: TRBJ2-3; v_gene: TRBV4-2; CDR3nt: TGTGCCAGCAGCCAAAGAGGGGCTAGCGGCGACGAAGATACGCAGTATTTT; CDR3aa: CASSQRGASGDEDTQYF
abundance: -; d_gene: -; j_gene: TRBJ2-2; v_gene: TRBV7-9; CDR3nt: TGTGCCAGCAGTTCCTACACCGGGGAGCTGTTTTTT; CDR3aa: CASSSYTGELFF
abundance: once; d_gene: -; j_gene: TRBJ1-3; v_gene: TRBV2; CDR3nt: TGTGCCAGCAGTGAAGCAGGCGGCAGCTCTGGAAACACCATATATTTT; CDR3aa: CASSEAGGSSGNTIYF
abundance: -; d_gene: -; j_gene: TRBJ2-6; v_gene: TRBV7-2; CDR3nt: TGTGCCAGCAGCCTAGAGGTCGGGACTGGGGCCAACGTCCTGACTTTC; CDR3aa: CASSLEVGTGANVLTF
abundance: -; d_gene: -; j_gene: TRBJ2-7; v_gene: TRBV7-2; CDR3nt: TGTGCCAGCAGCTTAGGTGCCGGGAACCCCTACGAGCAGTACTTC; CDR3aa: CASSLGAGNPYEQYF
abundance: -; d_gene: TRBD1; j_gene: TRBJ2-3; v_gene: TRBV7-3; CDR3nt: TGTGCCAGCAGCTCCGGGACAGGGAGCACAGATACGCAGTATTTT; CDR3aa: CASSSGTGSTDTQYF
abundance: -; d_gene: -; j_gene: TRBJ2-5; v_gene: TRBV23-1; CDR3nt: TGCGCCAGCAGTTCAGACCGGGAGCAAGAGACCCAGTACTTC; CDR3aa: CASSSDREQETQYF
abundance: -; d_gene: -; j_gene: TRBJ2-7; v_gene: TRBV27; CDR3nt: TGTGCCAGCAGTTTAGGGCAGTCCTACGAGCAGTACTTC; CDR3aa: CASSLGQSYEQYF
abundance: -; d_gene: TRBD2; j_gene: TRBJ2-7; v_gene: TRBV6-1; CDR3nt: TGTGCCAGCAGTGCCTCCGGGACTAGCGGGGCTAGCTCCTACGAGCAGTACTTC; CDR3aa: CASSASGTSGASSYEQYF
abundance: -; d_gene: -; j_gene: TRBJ2-5; v_gene: TRBV28; CDR3nt: TGTGCCAGCAGTTTATTGGGGGCGGGCGAGACCCAGTACTTC; CDR3aa: CASSLLGAGETQYF
abundance: -; d_gene: -; j_gene: TRBJ2-1; v_gene: TRBV21-1; CDR3nt: TGTGCCAGCAGGGGTAGCGGAAACAATGAGCAGTTCTTC; CDR3aa: CASRGSGNNEQFF
abundance: -; d_gene: -; j_gene: TRBJ2-7; v_gene: TRBV5-6; CDR3nt: TGTGCCAGCAGCTCGGACTTCATTTCCTACGAGCAGTACTTC; CDR3aa: CASSSDFISYEQYF
abundance: -; d_gene: -; j_gene: TRBJ1-5; v_gene: TRBV30; CDR3nt: TGTGCCTGGGGCGTCGGGATGGGGAATCAGCCCCAGCATTTT; CDR3aa: CAWGVGMGNQPQHF
abundance: -; d_gene: TRBD1; j_gene: TRBJ1-2; v_gene: TRBV7-9; CDR3nt: TGTGCCAGCAGCTTACCCACGGACAGGCGCTATGGCTACACCTTC; CDR3aa: CASSLPTDRRYGYTF
abundance: -; d_gene: -; j_gene: TRBJ1-2; v_gene: TRBV4-2; CDR3nt: TGTGCCAGCAGCCAAGAGTACGAAGGGGTCAGCTATGGCTACACCTTC; CDR3aa: CASSQEYEGVSYGYTF
abundance: -; d_gene: TRBD1; j_gene: TRBJ1-5; v_gene: TRBV19; CDR3nt: TGTGCCAGTAGACTTCAGGGGGATCAGCCCCAGCATTTT; CDR3aa: CASRLQGDQPQHF
abundance: -; d_gene: TRBD2; j_gene: TRBJ2-5; v_gene: TRBV7-2; CDR3nt: TGTGCCAGCAGCTTAGGGCGGGGGGGCCGAGAGACCCAGTACTTC; CDR3aa: CASSLGRGGRETQYF
abundance: -; d_gene: TRBD1; j_gene: TRBJ1-2; v_gene: TRBV2; CDR3nt: TGTGCCAGCAAAGGGACAGGGGGCGCAGGAGGCTACACCTTC; CDR3aa: CASKGTGGAGGYTF
abundance: -; d_gene: -; j_gene: TRBJ2-3; v_gene: TRBV19; CDR3nt: TGTGCCAGTAGTCGGGACTCCCGGGAGCCAGATACGCAGTATTTT; CDR3aa: CASSRDSREPDTQYF
abundance: -; d_gene: -; j_gene: TRBJ2-7; v_gene: TRBV5-1; CDR3nt: TGCGCCAGCAGCTTGGTAGGGGCGGCCTACGAGCAGTACTTC; CDR3aa: CASSLVGAAYEQYF
abundance: -; d_gene: TRBD2; j_gene: TRBJ2-5; v_gene: TRBV29-1; CDR3nt: TGCAGCGTTGCACTAGCGGGAGGAGGGACCCAGTACTTC; CDR3aa: CSVALAGGGTQYF
abundance: -; d_gene: -; j_gene: TRBJ1-1; v_gene: TRBV19; CDR3nt: TGTGCCAGTAGTATAATTCAGGGTCTCACTGAAGCTTTCTTT; CDR3aa: CASSIIQGLTEAFF
abundance: -; d_gene: -; j_gene: TRBJ1-5; v_gene: TRBV19; CDR3nt: TGTGCCAGTAGACGAACCGGGACACAGAGCAATCAGCCCCAGCATTTT; CDR3aa: CASRRTGTQSNQPQHF
abundance: once; d_gene: TRBD1; j_gene: TRBJ1-6; v_gene: TRBV7-2; CDR3nt: TGTGCCAGCAGAAGGGACAGGGGGCTGGGTAATTCACCCCTCCACTTT; CDR3aa: CASRRDRGLGNSPLHF
abundance: few; d_gene: TRBD1; j_gene: TRBJ1-5; v_gene: TRBV25-1; CDR3nt: TGTGCCAGCAGTCCGGGGACAGGGTTGAATCAGCCCCAGCATTTT; CDR3aa: CASSPGTGLNQPQHF
abundance: -; d_gene: -; j_gene: TRBJ1-3; v_gene: TRBV6-2/TRBV6-3; CDR3nt: TGTGCCAGCAGTCCACGTCGACACTTACCTGGAAACACCATATATTTT; CDR3aa: CASSPRRHLPGNTIYF
abundance: -; d_gene: -; j_gene: TRBJ2-5; v_gene: TRBV28; CDR3nt: TGTGCCACCGGGAAAAAGAAAGAGACCCAGTACTTC; CDR3aa: CATGKKKETQYF
abundance: -; d_gene: -; j_gene: TRBJ1-2; v_gene: TRBV19; CDR3nt: TGTGCCAGTAGTCCCGCGGCAGGGGTAGTCTATGGCTACACCTTC; CDR3aa: CASSPAAGVVYGYTF
abundance: -; d_gene: TRBD2; j_gene: TRBJ2-3; v_gene: TRBV9; CDR3nt: TGTGCCAGCAGCGTAGGAGCGGGGGCCGCAGATACGCAGTATTTT; CDR3aa: CASSVGAGAADTQYF
abundance: once; d_gene: -; j_gene: TRBJ1-5; v_gene: TRBV3-1/TRBV3-2; CDR3nt: TGTGCCAGCAGCCAAGATACAGGGAATCAGCCCCAGCATTTT; CDR3aa: CASSQDTGNQPQHF
abundance: -; d_gene: -; j_gene: TRBJ2-7; v_gene: TRBV3-1/TRBV3-2; CDR3nt: TGTGCCAGCAGCCGGGACATCTATCGGGAGCAGTACTTC; CDR3aa: CASSRDIYREQYF
abundance: -; d_gene: TRBD1; j_gene: TRBJ1-5; v_gene: TRBV27; CDR3nt: TGTGCCAGCAGCAGACAGGGGCTCCAGCCCCAGCATTTT; CDR3aa: CASSRQGLQPQHF
abundance: -; d_gene: -; j_gene: TRBJ2-7; v_gene: TRBV5-6; CDR3nt: TGTGCCAGCAGCTTGGAGCCCGGGGAATACGAGCAGTACTTC; CDR3aa: CASSLEPGEYEQYF
abundance: -; d_gene: -; j_gene: TRBJ2-2; v_gene: TRBV5-1; CDR3nt: TGCGCCAGCAGCTTGGAGACAGCTTCGAACACCGGGGAGCTGTTTTTT; CDR3aa: CASSLETASNTGELFF
abundance: -; d_gene: -; j_gene: TRBJ2-1; v_gene: TRBV10-1; CDR3nt: TGCGCCAGCAGTGACTACTACCCTCTCGATGAGCAGTTCTTC; CDR3aa: CASSDYYPLDEQFF
abundance: -; d_gene: TRBD1; j_gene: TRBJ1-4; v_gene: TRBV4-3; CDR3nt: TGCGCCAGCAGCCAAGTTCCGGGGACAGGGGAGGAAAAACTGTTTTTT; CDR3aa: CASSQVPGTGEEKLFF
abundance: few; d_gene: TRBD2; j_gene: TRBJ2-7; v_gene: TRBV12-3/TRBV12-4; CDR3nt: TGTGCCAGCAGTACTAGCGGGAGGCTAGAGCAGTACTTC; CDR3aa: CASSTSGRLEQYF
abundance: -; d_gene: -; j_gene: TRBJ1-1; v_gene: TRBV11-3; CDR3nt: TGTGCCAGCAGCTCAAGGGAGGGTAAAGCTTTCTTT; CDR3aa: CASSSREGKAFF
abundance: -; d_gene: TRBD1; j_gene: TRBJ1-1; v_gene: TRBV6-6; CDR3nt: TGTGCCAGCAGGGCCGACAGGGAGGTCACTGAAGCTTTCTTT; CDR3aa: CASRADREVTEAFF
abundance: few; d_gene: -; j_gene: TRBJ1-1; v_gene: TRBV19; CDR3nt: TGTGCCAGTAGTTCAGGGGACACTGAAGCTTTCTTT; CDR3aa: CASSSGDTEAFF
abundance: -; d_gene: TRBD2; j_gene: TRBJ2-1; v_gene: TRBV7-9; CDR3nt: TGTGCCAGCAGCTTACTAGCGGGATCCTACAATGAGCAGTTCTTC; CDR3aa: CASSLLAGSYNEQFF
abundance: -; d_gene: -; j_gene: TRBJ2-7; v_gene: TRBV5-1; CDR3nt: TGCGCCAGCAGCTGGGACACCTACGAGCAGTACTTC; CDR3aa: CASSWDTYEQYF
abundance: -; d_gene: -; j_gene: TRBJ1-3; v_gene: TRBV9; CDR3nt: TGTGCCAGCAGGGTAGATGCGTTCTCTGGAAACACCATATATTTT; CDR3aa: CASRVDAFSGNTIYF
abundance: -; d_gene: -; j_gene: TRBJ1-2; v_gene: TRBV10-3; CDR3nt: TGTGCCATCAGTGACGACAGCTATGGCTACACCTTC; CDR3aa: CAISDDSYGYTF
abundance: once; d_gene: TRBD1; j_gene: TRBJ1-3; v_gene: TRBV4-2; CDR3nt: TGTGCCAGCAGCCAAGAGGCAGGGGGCGGTGGAAACACCATATATTTT; CDR3aa: CASSQEAGGGGNTIYF
abundance: -; d_gene: -; j_gene: TRBJ1-5; v_gene: TRBV19; CDR3nt: TGTGCCAGTAGTATAGTCCGGGGAAGCAATCAGCCCCAGCATTTT; CDR3aa: CASSIVRGSNQPQHF
abundance: -; d_gene: -; j_gene: TRBJ2-5; v_gene: TRBV30; CDR3nt: TGTGCCTCGACGGGGGACGACAGCCACCAAGAGACCCAGTACTTC; CDR3aa: CASTGDDSHQETQYF
abundance: -; d_gene: -; j_gene: TRBJ2-1; v_gene: TRBV5-4; CDR3nt: TGTGCCAGCAGCTTGCCGGGAGACAACAATGAGCAGTTCTTC; CDR3aa: CASSLPGDNNEQFF
abundance: -; d_gene: TRBD2; j_gene: TRBJ2-1; v_gene: TRBV11-2; CDR3nt: TGTGCCAGCAGCTTAACTAGCGGGTCCTACAATGAGCAGTTCTTC; CDR3aa: CASSLTSGSYNEQFF
abundance: -; d_gene: TRBD1; j_gene: TRBJ1-1; v_gene: TRBV28; CDR3nt: TGTGCCAGCAGTTCCGACAGGGGCATCACTGAAGCTTTCTTT; CDR3aa: CASSSDRGITEAFF
abundance: -; d_gene: TRBD1; j_gene: TRBJ2-5; v_gene: TRBV5-1; CDR3nt: TGCGCCAGCAGTTCCGGGACAGCACAAGAGACCCAGTACTTC; CDR3aa: CASSSGTAQETQYF
abundance: -; d_gene: TRBD1; j_gene: TRBJ2-7; v_gene: TRBV3-1/TRBV3-2; CDR3nt: TGTGCCAGCAGCCAAAATACAGGGGGCTACGAGCAGTACTTC; CDR3aa: CASSQNTGGYEQYF
abundance: -; d_gene: TRBD1; j_gene: TRBJ1-4; v_gene: TRBV6-2/TRBV6-3; CDR3nt: TGTGCCAGCAGTTCCCGGACAGGGATCGGAAAACTGTTTTTT; CDR3aa: CASSSRTGIGKLFF
abundance: -; d_gene: TRBD2; j_gene: TRBJ2-1; v_gene: TRBV3-1/TRBV3-2; CDR3nt: TGTGCCAGCAGCCAACCCCAAGGGAGGGGGCAGTTCTTC; CDR3aa: CASSQPQGRGQFF
abundance: few; d_gene: TRBD1; j_gene: TRBJ1-4; v_gene: TRBV6-5; CDR3nt: TGTGCCAGCAGCCCCGCGGACAGGGATGAAAAACTGTTTTTT; CDR3aa: CASSPADRDEKLFF
abundance: -; d_gene: TRBD2; j_gene: TRBJ2-1; v_gene: TRBV5-1; CDR3nt: TGCGCCAGCAGCTTGGGTAGCGGGGAGGGTGAGCAGTTCTTC; CDR3aa: CASSLGSGEGEQFF